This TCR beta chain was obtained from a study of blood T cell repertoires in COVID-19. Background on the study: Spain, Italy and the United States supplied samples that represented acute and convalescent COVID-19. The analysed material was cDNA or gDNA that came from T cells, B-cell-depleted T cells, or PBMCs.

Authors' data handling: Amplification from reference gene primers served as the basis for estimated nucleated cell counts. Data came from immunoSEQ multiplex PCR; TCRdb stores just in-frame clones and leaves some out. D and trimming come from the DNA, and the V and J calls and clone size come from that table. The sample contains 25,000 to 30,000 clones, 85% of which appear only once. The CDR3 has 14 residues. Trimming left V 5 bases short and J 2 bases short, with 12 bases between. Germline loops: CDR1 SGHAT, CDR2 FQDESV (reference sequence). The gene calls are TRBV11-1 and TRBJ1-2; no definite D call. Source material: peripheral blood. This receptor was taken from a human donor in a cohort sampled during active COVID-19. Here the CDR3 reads CASSQTAGNYGYTF. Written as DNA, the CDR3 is TGTGCCAGCAGCCAAACGGCAGGAAACTATGGCTACACCTTC.